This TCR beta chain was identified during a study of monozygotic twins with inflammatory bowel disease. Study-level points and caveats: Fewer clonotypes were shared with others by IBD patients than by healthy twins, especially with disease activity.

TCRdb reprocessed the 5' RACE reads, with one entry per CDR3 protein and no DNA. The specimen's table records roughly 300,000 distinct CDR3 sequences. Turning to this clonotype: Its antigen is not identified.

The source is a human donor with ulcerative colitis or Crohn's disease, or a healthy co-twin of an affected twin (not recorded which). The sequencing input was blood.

The CDR3 spells CASSQGAQGGIANTEAFF. V is TRBV4-1 and J is TRBJ1-1; lacking DNA, the TRBD1 call made by TCRdb goes unchecked. Germline V lookup: CDR1 MGHRA, CDR2 YSYEKL. This CDR3 spans 18 amino acids.